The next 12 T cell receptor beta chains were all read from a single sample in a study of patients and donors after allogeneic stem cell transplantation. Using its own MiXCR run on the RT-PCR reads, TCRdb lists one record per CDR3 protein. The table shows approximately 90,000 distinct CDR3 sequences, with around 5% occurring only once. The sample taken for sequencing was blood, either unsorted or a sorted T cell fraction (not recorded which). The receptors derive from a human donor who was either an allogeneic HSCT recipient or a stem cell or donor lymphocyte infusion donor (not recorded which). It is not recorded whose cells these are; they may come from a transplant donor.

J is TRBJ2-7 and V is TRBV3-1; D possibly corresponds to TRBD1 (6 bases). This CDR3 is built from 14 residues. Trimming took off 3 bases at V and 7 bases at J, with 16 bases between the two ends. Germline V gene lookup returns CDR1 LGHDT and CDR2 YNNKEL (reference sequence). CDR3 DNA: TGTGCCAGCAGCCACAGTGGCCCAGGGGAGGAGCAGTACTTC. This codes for CASSHSGPGEEQYF.

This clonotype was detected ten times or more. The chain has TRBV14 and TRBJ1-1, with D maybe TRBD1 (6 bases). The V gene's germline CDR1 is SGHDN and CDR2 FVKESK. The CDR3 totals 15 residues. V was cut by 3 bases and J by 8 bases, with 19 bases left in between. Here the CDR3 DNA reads TGTGCCAGCAGCCAGCGGGGAGCAGGGGATAAGGAAGCTTTCTTT. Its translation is CASSQRGAGDKEAFF.

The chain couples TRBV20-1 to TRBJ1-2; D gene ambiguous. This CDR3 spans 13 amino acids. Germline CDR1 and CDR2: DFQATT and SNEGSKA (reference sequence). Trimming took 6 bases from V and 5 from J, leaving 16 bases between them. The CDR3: CSATESQAYGYTF. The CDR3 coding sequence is TGCAGTGCCACAGAATCCCAGGCGTATGGCTACACCTTC.

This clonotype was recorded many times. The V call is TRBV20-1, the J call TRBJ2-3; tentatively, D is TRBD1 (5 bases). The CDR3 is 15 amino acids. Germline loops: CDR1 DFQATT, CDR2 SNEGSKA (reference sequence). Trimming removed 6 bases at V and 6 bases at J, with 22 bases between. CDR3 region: CSAITGWNGGDTQYF. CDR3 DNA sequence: TGCAGTGCAATTACAGGTTGGAACGGTGGGGATACGCAGTATTTT.

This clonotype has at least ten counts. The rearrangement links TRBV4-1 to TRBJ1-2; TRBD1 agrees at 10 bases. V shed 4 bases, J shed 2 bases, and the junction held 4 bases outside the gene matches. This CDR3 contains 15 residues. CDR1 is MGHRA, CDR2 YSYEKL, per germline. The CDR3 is CASSPRTGGNYGYTF. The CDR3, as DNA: TGCGCCAGCAGCCCAAGGACAGGGGGGAACTATGGCTACACCTTC.

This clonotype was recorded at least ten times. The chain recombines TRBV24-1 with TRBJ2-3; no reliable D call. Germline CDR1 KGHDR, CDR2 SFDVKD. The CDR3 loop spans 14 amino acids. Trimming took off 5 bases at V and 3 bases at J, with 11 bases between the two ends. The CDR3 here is CATSAPYPTDTQYF. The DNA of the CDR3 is TGTGCCACCAGTGCCCCTTACCCGACAGATACGCAGTATTTT.

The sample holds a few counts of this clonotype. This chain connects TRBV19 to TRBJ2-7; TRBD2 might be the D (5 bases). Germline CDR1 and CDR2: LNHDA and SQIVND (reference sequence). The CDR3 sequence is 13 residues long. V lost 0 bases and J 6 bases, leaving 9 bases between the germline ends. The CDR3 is CASSIDPAVEQYF. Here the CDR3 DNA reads TGTGCCAGTAGTATAGATCCAGCGGTCGAGCAGTACTTC.

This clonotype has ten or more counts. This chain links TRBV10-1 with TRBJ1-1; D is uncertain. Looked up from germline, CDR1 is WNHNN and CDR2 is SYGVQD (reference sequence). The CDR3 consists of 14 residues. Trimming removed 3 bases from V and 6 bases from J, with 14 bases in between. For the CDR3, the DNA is TGCGCCAGCAGTGAAGGGCGGGTATTTTCTGAAGCTTTCTTT. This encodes CASSEGRVFSEAFF.

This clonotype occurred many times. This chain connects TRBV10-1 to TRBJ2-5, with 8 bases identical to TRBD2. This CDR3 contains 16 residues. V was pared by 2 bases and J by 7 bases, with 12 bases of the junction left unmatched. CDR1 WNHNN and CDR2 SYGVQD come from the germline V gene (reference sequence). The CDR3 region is CASSEKRGSLLGTQYF. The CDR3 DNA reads TGCGCCAGCAGTGAGAAGCGGGGGAGCTTGCTGGGGACCCAGTACTTC.

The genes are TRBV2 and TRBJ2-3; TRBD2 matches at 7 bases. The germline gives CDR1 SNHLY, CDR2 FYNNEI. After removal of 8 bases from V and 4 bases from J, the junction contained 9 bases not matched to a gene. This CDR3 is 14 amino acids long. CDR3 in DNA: TGTGCCAGCGGGAGGGTAGGGGTTGCAGATACGCAGTATTTT. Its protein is CASGRVGVADTQYF.

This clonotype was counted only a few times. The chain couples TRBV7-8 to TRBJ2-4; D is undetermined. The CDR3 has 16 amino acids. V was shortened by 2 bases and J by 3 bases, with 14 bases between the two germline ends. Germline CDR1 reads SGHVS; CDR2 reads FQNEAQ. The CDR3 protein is CASSLSPAGDKNIQYF. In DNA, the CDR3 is TGTGCCAGCAGCTTATCCCCCGCAGGCGACAAAAACATTCAGTACTTC. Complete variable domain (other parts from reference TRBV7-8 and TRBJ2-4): GAGVSQSPRYKVAKRGQDVALRCDPISGHVSLFWYQQALGQGPEFLTYFQNEAQLDKSGLPSDRFFAERPEGSVSTLKIQRTQQEDSAVYLCASSLSPAGDKNIQYFGAGTRLSVL.

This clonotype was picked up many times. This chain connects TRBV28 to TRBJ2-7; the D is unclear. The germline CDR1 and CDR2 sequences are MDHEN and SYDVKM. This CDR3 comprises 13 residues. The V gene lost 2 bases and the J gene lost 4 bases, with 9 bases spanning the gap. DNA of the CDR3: TGTGCCAGCAGTTTAACCATTAATTACGAGCAGTACTTC. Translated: CASSLTINYEQYF.